This TCR beta chain was recovered during a study of identical twins. As for this clonotype: Antigen unknown.

Study results and limitations: With abundant cord blood beta clonotypes, insertions were fewer; memory repertoires showed no such pattern. Models, which agreed with sharing between unrelated individuals, nonetheless underestimated the out-of-frame TCR alpha sharing seen in monozygotic twins. Twin pairs had excess sharing that was weaker in beta out-of-frame sequences.

Germline V lookup: CDR1 LGHDT, CDR2 YNNKEL (reference sequence). CDR3 length: 16 amino acids. The junction had 6 bases not matched to a gene; V was cut back by 5 bases and J by 2 bases. TCRdb recomputed calls from the 5' RACE reads with MiXCR, one row per CDR3 protein. The sample carries 500,000 or so distinct CDR3 sequences, over 11% recorded once. This sample also appeared in a second study, on yellow fever vaccine responses in identical twins.

This chain links TRBV3-1 with TRBJ2-5; 12 bases are shared with TRBD2. The specimen was CD4+ T cells sorted from blood. The clonotype comes from a woman under 30 in good health. Here the CDR3 DNA reads TGTGCCAGCAGCGACACTAGCGGGGGGCCTCAAGAGACCCAGTACTTC. Translated: CASSDTSGGPQETQYF.